The 11 T cell receptor beta chains presented below share a single source sample, sequenced in a study of cytomegalovirus exposure and HLA in healthy donors. In the PCR, 60 Vbeta and 13 Jbeta primers were used. TCRdb's copy holds only in-frame clones and misses some; the assay was immunoSEQ multiplex PCR. The table shows 180,000 or so clones, with about three quarters occurring only once. Sequenced: PBMCs. The receptor set was obtained from a man aged 18 to 30 in good health and CMV-seronegative.

The rearrangement links TRBV25-1 to TRBJ2-1; 8 bases match TRBD2. The trim removed 1 base at V and 0 bases at J, leaving 8 bases unmatched. Germline V gene data show CDR1 as MGHDK and CDR2 as SYGVNS. The CDR3 length is 18 residues. As DNA, the CDR3 is TGTGCCAGCAGTGAATTTAGCGGGGTGCCCAGCTCCTACAATGAGCAGTTCTTC. Its translation is CASSEFSGVPSSYNEQFF.

The V gene is TRBV4-2, the J gene TRBJ1-4; TRBD1 aligns across 9 bases. The CDR3 extends over 15 amino acids. The V gene's germline CDR1 is LGHNA and CDR2 YNFKEQ. The J segment lost 8 bases and the V segment lost 3 bases, leaving 7 bases of the junction unmatched. The CDR3 sequence is CASSQGGQGLEKLFF. In DNA form, the CDR3 reads TGTGCCAGCAGCCAGGGGGGACAGGGATTAGAAAAACTGTTTTTT.

The chain recombines TRBV7-9 with TRBJ1-2, with 7 bases aligning to TRBD1. Unmatched junction bases numbered 8, after V lost 5 bases and J lost 5 bases. Germline V lookup: CDR1 SEHNR, CDR2 FQNEAQ (reference sequence). This CDR3 has 14 amino acids. This chain's CDR3 is CASSRVETGYGYTF. CDR3 bases: TGTGCCAGCAGCCGGGTCGAGACAGGGTATGGCTACACCTTC.

The V gene is TRBV5-1, the J gene TRBJ2-1; no clear D gene. The CDR3 length is 13 residues. Trimming removed 0 bases from V and 6 bases from J, with 7 bases in between. CDR1 is SGHRS, CDR2 YFSETQ, per germline. The CDR3 DNA reads as TGCGCCAGCAGCTTGGTTGTCAGCAATGAGCAGTTCTTC. Amino acid sequence: CASSLVVSNEQFF.

For this clone: The junction does not match germline at one end; this may be a read error. The chain recombines TRBV7-9 with TRBJ2-7; TRBD2 might be the D (5 bases). The CDR3 consists of 15 residues. Germline loops: CDR1 SEHNR, CDR2 FQNEAQ (reference sequence). CDR3 sequence reads: CSSSLEQRGSYEQYF. The CDR3 DNA reads as TGTTCCAGCAGCTTGGAACAACGGGGTTCCTACGAGCAGTACTTC.

The V and J genes are TRBV18 and TRBJ2-1; tentative D call: TRBD2 (5 bases). CDR3 length: 12 amino acids. Germline-derived CDR1 and CDR2 are KGHSH and LQKENI. V lost 5 bases to trimming and J lost 7 bases, with 9 bases between them. CDR3 sequence (DNA): TGTGCCAGCTCAACGGGAACGAATGAGCAGTTCTTC. Its protein is CASSTGTNEQFF. Full variable domain (outside the CDR3, taken from reference TRBV18 and TRBJ2-1): NAGVMQNPRHLVRRRGQEARLRCSPMKGHSHVYWYRQLPEEGLKFMVYLQKENIIDESGMPKERFSAEFPKEGPSILRIQQVVRGDSAAYFCASSTGTNEQFFGPGTRLTVL.

This clone was counted a few times. The CDR3 DNA is TGTGCCAGCAGCCTACTACAGGGGGCGGGCACCGGGGAGCTGTTTTTT. Protein sequence: CASSLLQGAGTGELFF. This chain joins TRBV27 and TRBJ2-2; TRBD1 matches 9 bases. V shed 6 bases and J 4 bases; nucleotides not matched to a gene: 9. The CDR3 runs 16 residues. Germline CDR1 MNHEY, CDR2 SMNVEV (reference sequence).

The chain combines TRBV5-6 with TRBJ1-2; 10 bases are a match to TRBD1. Germline trimming cut 0 bases from V and 7 bases from J; bases unmatched to any gene: 9. Germline CDR1 reads SGHDT; CDR2 reads YYEEEE. The CDR3 length is 16 residues. This CDR3 reads CASSLGHRDRGFGYTF. CDR3 coding DNA: TGTGCCAGCAGCTTGGGACACCGGGACAGGGGCTTTGGCTACACCTTC.

This clone was observed a handful of times. The J gene is TRBJ2-5, the V gene TRBV4-2, with TRBD1 matching over 9 bases. Germline assignment: CDR1 LGHNA and CDR2 YNFKEQ. The CDR3 contains 14 residues. V lost 2 bases, J lost 4 bases, and 2 bases stayed unmatched. CDR3 in DNA: TGTGCCAGCAGCCAAACAGGGGGCCGAGAGACCCAGTACTTC. Protein sequence: CASSQTGGRETQYF.

A remark on this clone: This CDR3 is also generated by other DNA sequences in the sample. J is TRBJ1-1 and V is TRBV4-3, with D unresolved. Germline lookup yields CDR1 LGHNA and CDR2 YSLEER. V was shortened by 1 base and J by 0 bases, with 3 bases between the two germline ends. The CDR3 runs to 13 residues. The CDR3 DNA follows: TGCGCCAGCAGCCAAGCAGTGAACACTGAAGCTTTCTTT. Translated, it gives CASSQAVNTEAFF.

V is TRBV4-1 and J is TRBJ1-5; possibly TRBD1 for D (6 bases). CDR1 is MGHRA and CDR2 is YSYEKL in the germline V gene. The CDR3 has 16 residues. V was trimmed by 3 bases and J by 4 bases, leaving 16 bases between them. CDR3 sequence (DNA): TGCGCCAGCAGCCAGCCCGTACAGGGTAGAAATCAGCCCCAGCATTTT. It specifies CASSQPVQGRNQPQHF.